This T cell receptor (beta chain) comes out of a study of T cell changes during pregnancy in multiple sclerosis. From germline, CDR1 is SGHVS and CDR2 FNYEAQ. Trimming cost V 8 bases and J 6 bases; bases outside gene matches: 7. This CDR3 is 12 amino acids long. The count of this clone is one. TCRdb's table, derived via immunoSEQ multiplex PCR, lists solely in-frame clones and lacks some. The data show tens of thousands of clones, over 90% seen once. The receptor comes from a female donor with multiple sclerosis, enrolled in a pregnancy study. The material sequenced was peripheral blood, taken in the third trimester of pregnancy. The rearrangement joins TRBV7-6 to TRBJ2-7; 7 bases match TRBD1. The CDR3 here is CASEDRAGEQYF. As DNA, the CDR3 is TGTGCCAGCGAAGACAGGGCTGGCGAGCAGTACTTC.